This T cell receptor beta chain was recorded in a study of post-analysis software for immune sequencing data. Findings of the study overall: When patients were compared with controls, 4 or 5 TRBV segments were more frequent, TRBV5-6, TRBV5-1 and TRBV20-1 among them.

The authors incorporated unique molecular identifiers into the TCR beta cDNA libraries. A single record per CDR3 protein comes from TCRdb applying MiXCR to the PCR reads. The sample lists about 820,000 distinct CDR3 sequences; around 53% were seen once. This clonotype has ten or more counts. The antigen remains unidentified. The CDR3 length is 11 residues. Germline V gene lookup returns CDR1 SEHNR and CDR2 FQNEAQ (reference sequence). Trimming shortened V by 5 bases and J by 5 bases, and 6 bases separated the two germline ends. The clonotype comes from a girl between 5 and 17 years old with multiple sclerosis. Input material: blood. The rearrangement joins TRBV7-9 to TRBJ2-5; no definite D call. The CDR3 DNA sequence: TGTGCCAGCAGCCCCGCGGAGACCCAGTACTTC. It codes for CASSPAETQYF.